This T cell receptor beta chain originates from a study of T-cell reconstitution after alpha-beta-depleted transplantation in children. From germline, CDR1 is MNHEY and CDR2 SMNVEV (reference sequence). CDR3 length equals 14 residues. Trimming removed 6 bases from V and 2 bases from J, with 14 bases in between. A library of TCRbeta sequences, prepared with unique molecular identifiers, was generated. A single record per CDR3 protein comes from TCRdb applying MiXCR to the PCR reads. This sample has 200,000 to 300,000 distinct CDR3 sequences, with over 20% found just once. The sequence was obtained from a girl aged 2-10 years with Fanconi anemia, due to receive a stem cell transplant. The chain links TRBV27 to TRBJ2-7; the D gene could be TRBD1 or TRBD2 (5 bases each). The source was PBMCs, collected before TCRalphabeta/CD19-depleted stem cell transplant. CDR3 loop: CASRPGTLTYEQYF. The CDR3, as DNA: TGTGCCAGCAGACCCGGGACGCTTACCTACGAGCAGTACTTC.